This TCR beta chain was sequenced in a study of breast tumors, draining lymph nodes, adjacent tissues. Breast cancer patients provided tissue from their axillary draining lymph nodes. Study-wide findings and caveats: Compared with basal-like, luminal-like tumors shared significantly more repertoire with nontumor tissue. Data fit most tumor T cells coming from lymph node, expanding in tumor.

Each CDR3 protein gets one entry after TCRdb re-called the multiplex PCR reads with MiXCR. The sample gives approximately 120,000 distinct CDR3 sequences, 21% of which show up once; roughly 2.4% is in the top ten. The table lists this clonotype with a few counts. Its antigen is not known. The J segment lost 0 bases and the V segment lost 7 bases, leaving 3 bases of the junction unmatched. Germline loops: CDR1 MDHEN, CDR2 SYDVKM. The CDR3 is 16 amino acids. Source material: axillary lymph node tissue. This TCR derives from a female donor with breast cancer. Some clones in this sample may be carry-over from other donors' samples. This chain joins TRBV28 and TRBJ1-6, with 10 positions matching TRBD1. CDR3 DNA sequence: TGTGCCAGCACTCGGACAGGGGGCTCCTATAATTCACCCCTCCACTTT. Amino acid sequence: CASTRTGGSYNSPLHF.